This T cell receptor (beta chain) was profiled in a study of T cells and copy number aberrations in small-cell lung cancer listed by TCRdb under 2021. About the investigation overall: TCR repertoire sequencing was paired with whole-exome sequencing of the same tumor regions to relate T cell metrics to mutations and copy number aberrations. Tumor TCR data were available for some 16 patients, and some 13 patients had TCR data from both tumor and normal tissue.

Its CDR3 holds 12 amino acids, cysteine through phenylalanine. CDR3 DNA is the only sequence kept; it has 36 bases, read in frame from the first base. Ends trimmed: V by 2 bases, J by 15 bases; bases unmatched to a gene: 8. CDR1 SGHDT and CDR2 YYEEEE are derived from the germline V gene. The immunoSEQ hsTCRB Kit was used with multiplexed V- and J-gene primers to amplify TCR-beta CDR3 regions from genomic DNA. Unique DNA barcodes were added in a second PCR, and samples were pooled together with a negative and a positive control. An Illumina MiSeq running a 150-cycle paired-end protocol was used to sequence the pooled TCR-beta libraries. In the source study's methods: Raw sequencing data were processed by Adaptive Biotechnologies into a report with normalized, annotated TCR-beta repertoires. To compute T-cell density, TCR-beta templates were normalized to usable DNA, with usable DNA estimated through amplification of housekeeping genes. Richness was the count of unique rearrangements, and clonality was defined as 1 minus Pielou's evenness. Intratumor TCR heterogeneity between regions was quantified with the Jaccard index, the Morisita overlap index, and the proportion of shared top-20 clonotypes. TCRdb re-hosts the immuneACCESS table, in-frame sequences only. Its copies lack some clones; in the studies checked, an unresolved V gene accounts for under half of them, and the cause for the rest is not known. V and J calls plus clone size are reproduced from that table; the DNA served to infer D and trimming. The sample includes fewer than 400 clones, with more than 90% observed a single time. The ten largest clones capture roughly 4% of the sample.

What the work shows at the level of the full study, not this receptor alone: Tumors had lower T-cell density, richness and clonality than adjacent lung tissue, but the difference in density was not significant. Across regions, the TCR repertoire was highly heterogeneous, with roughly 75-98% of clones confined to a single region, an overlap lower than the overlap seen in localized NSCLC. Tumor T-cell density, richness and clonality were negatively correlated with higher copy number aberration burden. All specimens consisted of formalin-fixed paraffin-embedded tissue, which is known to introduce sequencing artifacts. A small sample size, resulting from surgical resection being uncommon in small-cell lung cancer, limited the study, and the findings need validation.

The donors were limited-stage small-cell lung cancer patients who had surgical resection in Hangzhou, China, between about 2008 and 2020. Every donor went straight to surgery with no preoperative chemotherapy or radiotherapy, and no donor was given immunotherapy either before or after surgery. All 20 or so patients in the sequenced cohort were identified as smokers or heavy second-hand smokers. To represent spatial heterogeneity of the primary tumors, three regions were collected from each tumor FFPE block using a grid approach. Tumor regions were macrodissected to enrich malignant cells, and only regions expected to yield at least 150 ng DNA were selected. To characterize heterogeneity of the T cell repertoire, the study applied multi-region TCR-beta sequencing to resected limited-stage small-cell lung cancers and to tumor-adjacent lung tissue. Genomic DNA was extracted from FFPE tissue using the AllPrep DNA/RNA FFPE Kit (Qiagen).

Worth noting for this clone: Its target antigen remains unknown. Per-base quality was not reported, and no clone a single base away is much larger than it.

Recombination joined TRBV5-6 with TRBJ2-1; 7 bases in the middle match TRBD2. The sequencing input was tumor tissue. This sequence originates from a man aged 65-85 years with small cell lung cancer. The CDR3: CASSFPTSVLFF. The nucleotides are TGTGCCAGCAGCTTTCCTACTAGCGTACTGTTCTTC.